The 17 T cell receptor beta chains below were found in one sample sequenced in a study of blood T cell repertoires in COVID-19. Only in-frame clones appear in the TCRdb table, and some are missing; sequencing was by immunoSEQ multiplex PCR. The sample includes about 110,000 clones, roughly 80% of them seen just once. The sample was peripheral blood. These receptors all stem from a woman in her 70s with acute or convalescent COVID-19.

This clone was seen only once. The chain uses TRBV30 and TRBJ1-1; weak D call: TRBD1 (6 bases). V lost 0 bases to trimming and J lost 4 bases, with 12 bases between them. The CDR3 is 14 amino acids. Germline CDR1 and CDR2: GTSNPN and SVGIG (reference sequence). This chain's CDR3 is CAWSVPGVITEAFF. DNA for the CDR3: TGTGCCTGGAGTGTCCCAGGGGTTATCACTGAAGCTTTCTTT.

The chain combines TRBV5-1 with TRBJ1-6, with D hard to call. The V gene's germline CDR1 is SGHRS and CDR2 YFSETQ. The CDR3 length is 16 residues. Trimming pared 5 bases from V and 0 bases from J, leaving 12 bases between. The CDR3: CASSLRSSSYNSPLHF. DNA for the CDR3: TGCGCCAGCAGTCTCCGTTCCAGCTCCTATAATTCACCCCTCCACTTT.

V and J are TRBV2 and TRBJ1-2, with TRBD1 matching 8 bases. Unmatched junction bases numbered 5, after V lost 6 bases and J lost 8 bases. The V gene's germline CDR1 is SNHLY and CDR2 FYNNEI. The CDR3 sequence is 12 residues long. CDR3 residues: CASRATGVGYTF. The CDR3 DNA sequence: TGTGCCAGCAGAGCGACAGGGGTCGGCTACACCTTC.

The J gene is TRBJ1-6, the V gene TRBV27, with 7 bases lining up with TRBD1. The trim removed 8 bases at V and 10 bases at J, leaving 5 bases unmatched. Germline V lookup: CDR1 MNHEY, CDR2 SMNVEV (reference sequence). CDR3 length: 12 amino acids. The CDR3 sequence: CASRDSFSPLHF. Here the CDR3 DNA reads TGTGCCAGCCGGGACAGTTTCTCACCCCTCCACTTT.

V gene TRBV6-5 combines with J gene TRBJ2-5; 8 positions match TRBD1. The junction had 2 bases not matched to a gene; V was cut back by 6 bases and J by 2 bases. Per germline, CDR1 MNHEY and CDR2 SVGAGI. The CDR3 extends over 13 amino acids. This CDR3 reads CASRRTGQETQYF. The CDR3 nucleotides read TGTGCCAGCAGGCGGACAGGGCAAGAGACCCAGTACTTC.

This rearrangement joins TRBV13 to TRBJ1-4; D not resolved. This CDR3 spans 14 amino acids. Germline lookup yields CDR1 PRHDT and CDR2 FYEKMQ (reference sequence). The germline V and J ends were trimmed by 0 bases and 7 bases, with 9 bases remaining between them. CDR3 protein: CASSLGRGSEKLFF. Written as DNA, the CDR3 is TGTGCCAGCAGCTTAGGCCGGGGTTCTGAAAAACTGTTTTTT.

V usage is TRBV6-5 and J usage is TRBJ1-4; 7 bases are a match to TRBD1. The CDR3 runs to 14 residues. V lost 6 bases to trimming and J lost 0 bases; unmatched junction nucleotides: 1. Germline-derived CDR1 and CDR2 are MNHEY and SVGAGI. CDR3 nucleotides: TGTGCCAGCAGCCAGGGGGCAACTAATGAAAAACTGTTTTTT. It yields the protein CASSQGATNEKLFF.

This clone appeared a few times. This rearrangement joins TRBV19 to TRBJ1-3; D ambiguous. Per germline, CDR1 LNHDA and CDR2 SQIVND (reference sequence). This CDR3 has 13 residues. Trimming cost V 3 bases and J 0 bases, with 3 bases left between them. Written as DNA, the CDR3 is TGTGCCAGTAGTATCCGCTCTGGAAACACCATATATTTT. Translated: CASSIRSGNTIYF.

The rearrangement links TRBV7-9 to TRBJ1-1; D is uncertain. Between the trimmed V and J ends, which lost 2 bases and 10 bases, there was a span of 14 bases. The CDR3 sequence is 13 residues long. CDR1 and CDR2 from the germline V gene are SEHNR and FQNEAQ (reference sequence). The CDR3, as DNA: TGTGCCAGCAGCTTAAGATCTGCGCCGTCAGCTTTCTTT. Translation gives CASSLRSAPSAFF.

Comments on this clone: The junction and the germline gene differ at one end; a read error may be behind it. The gene calls are TRBV6-1 and TRBJ2-5; 8 nucleotides agree with TRBD1. The CDR3 has 15 amino acids. Germline CDR1 MNHNS, CDR2 SASEGT. DNA of the CDR3: TGTGCCAGCAGAGAAGGGACAGGCGTTTTTGAGACCCAGTACTTC. This gives the protein CASREGTGVFETQYF.

The chain couples TRBV7-2 to TRBJ1-4; the D gene is possibly TRBD1 (6 bases). Germline CDR1 is SGHTA and CDR2 is FQGNSA. Trimming removed 5 bases from V and 0 bases from J, with 22 bases in between. The CDR3 spans 19 residues. The CDR3 reads CASSLLGAYSRSTNEKLFF. The CDR3 bases are TGTGCCAGCAGCCTCCTGGGGGCCTATAGCCGCTCAACTAATGAAAAACTGTTTTTT.

This clone has a handful of counts. This chain connects TRBV27 to TRBJ1-1; 7 positions agree with TRBD1. CDR1 is MNHEY and CDR2 is SMNVEV in the germline V gene (reference sequence). V was pared by 5 bases and J by 1 base, with 7 bases of the junction left unmatched. This CDR3 has 15 amino acids. The CDR3 nucleotides read TGTGCCAGCAGTCTAAGCCGGACAGGGAACACTGAAGCTTTCTTT. Translated, it gives CASSLSRTGNTEAFF.

The chain couples TRBV25-1 to TRBJ2-1, with a possible D match to TRBD2 (6 bases). Trimming cost V 6 bases and J 5 bases, with 14 bases left between them. There are 14 residues in the CDR3. Germline V gene data show CDR1 as MGHDK and CDR2 as SYGVNS. This chain's CDR3 is CASSLAGGNNEQFF. The CDR3 DNA reads as TGTGCCAGCAGCTTGGCTGGGGGGAACAATGAGCAGTTCTTC. Drawing the rest from reference TRBV25-1 and TRBJ2-1, the complete variable domain is EADIYQTPRYLVIGTGKKITLECSQTMGHDKMYWYQQDPGMELHLIHYSYGVNSTEKGDLSSESTVSRIRTEHFPLTLESARPSHTSQYLCASSLAGGNNEQFFGPGTRLTVL.

The chain recombines TRBV4-2 with TRBJ1-3; TRBD1 might be the D (5 bases). V was shortened by 4 bases and J by 4 bases, with 14 bases between the two germline ends. CDR1 and CDR2 (germline): LGHNA, YNFKEQ. There are 15 residues in the CDR3. DNA of the CDR3: TGTGCCAGCAGCCGCCACGGGGGGAGCGGAAACACCATATATTTT. This translates into CASSRHGGSGNTIYF.

This chain connects TRBV6-5 to TRBJ1-2; 8 bases are shared with TRBD1. The trim removed 4 bases at V and 5 bases at J, leaving 9 bases unmatched. Germline-derived CDR1 and CDR2 are MNHEY and SVGAGI. This CDR3 has 15 residues. The CDR3 DNA reads TGTGCCAGCAGTTCGACAGGGGCCGCGGAATATGGCTACACCTTC. This sequence encodes CASSSTGAAEYGYTF.

The V gene is TRBV5-1, the J gene TRBJ1-3, with no clear D. The CDR3 loop spans 14 amino acids. V was cut by 3 bases and J by 1 base, with 8 bases left in between. Germline V gene sequence: CDR1 SGHRS, CDR2 YFSETQ. CDR3 loop: CASSSSGSGNTIYF. In DNA, the CDR3 is TGCGCCAGCAGCTCCTCGGGATCTGGAAACACCATATATTTT.

This clone showed up just a few times. This sequence joins TRBV5-1 and TRBJ1-1; 9 bases are a match to TRBD1. The CDR3 runs 15 residues. V lost 6 bases to trimming and J lost 0 bases; unmatched junction nucleotides: 6. From germline, CDR1 is SGHRS and CDR2 YFSETQ. CDR3 protein: CASKSGTGMNTEAFF. In DNA form, the CDR3 reads TGCGCCAGCAAATCCGGGACAGGGATGAACACTGAAGCTTTCTTT.